This TCR beta chain is from a study of graft-versus-host responses after intestinal transplantation. Regarding the study as a whole: Circulating GvH clone levels at their peak were associated with HvG declines (early post-transplant).

V shed 5 bases and J 8 bases; nucleotides not matched to a gene: 8. The CDR3 runs 14 residues. The germline gives CDR1 MDHEN, CDR2 SYDVKM. TCRdb's copy holds only in-frame clones and misses some; the assay was immunoSEQ multiplex PCR. The top ten hold approximately 3.6% of the sample, which has approximately 10,000 clones, 80% to 95% seen once. Details on this clone: The target antigen is unknown.

Described time point: postoperative day 105 after intestinal transplantation (dayNNNN = postoperative day). The sequenced sample was PBMCs, obtained 105 days after intestinal transplantation. The chain links TRBV28 to TRBJ1-5; 8 nucleotides align to TRBD1. The sequence was obtained from a human patient who received an intestinal transplant, so some T cells may come from the graft donor. CDR3 sequence: CASSAGTGLEPQHF. Here the CDR3 DNA reads TGTGCCAGCAGTGCCGGGACAGGTTTAGAGCCCCAGCATTTT. Complete variable domain (other parts from reference TRBV28 and TRBJ1-5): DVKVTQSSRYLVKRTGEKVFLECVQDMDHENMFWYRQDPGLGLRLIYFSYDVKMKEKGDIPEGYSVSREKKERFSLILESASTNQTSMYLCASSAGTGLEPQHFGDGTRLSIL.